This T cell receptor beta chain comes out of a study of blood T cells in healthy people across ages. Overall study context: About one barcoded beta molecule per two T cells was captured by template switching. Study outcomes and limitations: Per million T cells, the diversity of TCR beta decreased roughly linearly as age advanced.

A remark on this clonotype: Its antigen is still unknown.

The sample, roughly 9.5 milliliters of peripheral blood, was drawn from each donor. The V end was cut by 2 bases, the J end by 3 bases, with 10 bases between. Per germline, CDR1 SQVTM and CDR2 ANQGSEA. This CDR3 spans 13 amino acids. The use of a sample-barcoded 5' primer and a J-beta primer mix characterized a second PCR of 7 to 11 cycles. TCRdb reprocessed the 5' RACE reads with MiXCR, giving one entry per CDR3 protein. The data contain 1.5 million to 2 million distinct CDR3 sequences, roughly 43% of them singletons. The TCR originated in a human donor in good health. This rearrangement joins TRBV29-1 to TRBJ1-1; D call uncertain. The sequenced sample consisted of blood. The CDR3 coding sequence is TGCAGCGTTGAACTTTCTCGGGACACTGAAGCTTTCTTT. It encodes CSVELSRDTEAFF.